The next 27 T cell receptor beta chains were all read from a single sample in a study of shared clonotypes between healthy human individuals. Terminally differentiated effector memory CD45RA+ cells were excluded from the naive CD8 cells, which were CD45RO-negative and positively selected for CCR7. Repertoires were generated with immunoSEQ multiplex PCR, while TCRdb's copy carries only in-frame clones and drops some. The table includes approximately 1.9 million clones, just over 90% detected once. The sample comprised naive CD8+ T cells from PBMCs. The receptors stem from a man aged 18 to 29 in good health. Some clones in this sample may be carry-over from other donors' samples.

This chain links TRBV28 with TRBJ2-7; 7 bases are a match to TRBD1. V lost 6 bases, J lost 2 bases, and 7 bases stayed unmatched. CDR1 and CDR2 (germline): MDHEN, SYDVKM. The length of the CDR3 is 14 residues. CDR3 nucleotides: TGTGCCAGCAGCTACTTCACAGGGGCCTACGAGCAGTACTTC. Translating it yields CASSYFTGAYEQYF.

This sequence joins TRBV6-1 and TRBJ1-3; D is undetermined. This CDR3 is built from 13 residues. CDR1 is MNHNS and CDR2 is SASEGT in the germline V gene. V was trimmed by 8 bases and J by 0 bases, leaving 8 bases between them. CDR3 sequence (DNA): TGTGCCAGCGCGAGGGACTCTGGAAACACCATATATTTT. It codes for CASARDSGNTIYF.

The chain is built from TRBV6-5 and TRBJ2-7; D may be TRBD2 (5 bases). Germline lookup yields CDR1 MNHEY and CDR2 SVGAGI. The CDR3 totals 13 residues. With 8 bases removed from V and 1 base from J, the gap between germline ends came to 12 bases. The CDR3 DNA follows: TGTGCCAGCGCGGGCCCACAATCCTACGAGCAGTACTTC. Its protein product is CASAGPQSYEQYF.

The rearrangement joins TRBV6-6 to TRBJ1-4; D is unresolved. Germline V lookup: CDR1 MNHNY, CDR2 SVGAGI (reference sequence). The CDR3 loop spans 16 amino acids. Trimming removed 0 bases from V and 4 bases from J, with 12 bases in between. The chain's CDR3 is CASSYSTGILNEKLFF. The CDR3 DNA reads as TGTGCCAGCAGTTACTCTACCGGGATCCTTAATGAAAAACTGTTTTTT.

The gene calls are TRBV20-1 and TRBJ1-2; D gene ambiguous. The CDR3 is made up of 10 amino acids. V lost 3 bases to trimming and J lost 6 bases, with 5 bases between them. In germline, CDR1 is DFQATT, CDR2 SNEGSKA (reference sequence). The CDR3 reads CSARDDGYTF. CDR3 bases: TGCAGTGCTAGGGACGATGGCTACACCTTC.

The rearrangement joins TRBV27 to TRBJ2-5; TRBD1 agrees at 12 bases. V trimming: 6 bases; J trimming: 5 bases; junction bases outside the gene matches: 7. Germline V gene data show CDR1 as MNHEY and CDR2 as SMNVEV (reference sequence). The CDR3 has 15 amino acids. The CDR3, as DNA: TGTGCCAGCAGGGGGGACAGGGGGCGTTTTGAGACCCAGTACTTC. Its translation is CASRGDRGRFETQYF.

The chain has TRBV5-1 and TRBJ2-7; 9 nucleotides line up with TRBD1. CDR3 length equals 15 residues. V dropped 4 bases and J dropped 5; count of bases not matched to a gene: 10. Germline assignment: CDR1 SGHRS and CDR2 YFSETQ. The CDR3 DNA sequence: TGCGCCAGCAGCCCGAACAGGGGGCTGGTTGACGAGCAGTACTTC. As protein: CASSPNRGLVDEQYF.

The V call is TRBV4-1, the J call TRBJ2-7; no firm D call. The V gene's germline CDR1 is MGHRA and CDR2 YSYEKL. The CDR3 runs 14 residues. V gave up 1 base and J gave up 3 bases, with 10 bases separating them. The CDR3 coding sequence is TGCGCCAGCAGCCAAGGGGTTCCACACTACGAGCAGTACTTC. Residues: CASSQGVPHYEQYF.

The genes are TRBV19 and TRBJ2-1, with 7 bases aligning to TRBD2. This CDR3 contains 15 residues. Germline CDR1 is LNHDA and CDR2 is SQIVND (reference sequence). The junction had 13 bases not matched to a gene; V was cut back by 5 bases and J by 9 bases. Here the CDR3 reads CASSPARLASSEQFF. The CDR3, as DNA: TGTGCCAGTAGTCCCGCCAGACTAGCCAGTAGTGAGCAGTTCTTC.

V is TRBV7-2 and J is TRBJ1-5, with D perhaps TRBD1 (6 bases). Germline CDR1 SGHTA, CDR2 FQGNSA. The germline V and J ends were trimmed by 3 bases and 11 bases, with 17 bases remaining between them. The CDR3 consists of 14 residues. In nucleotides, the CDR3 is TGTGCCAGCAGCTTGGGGGGCGCGGTTCCGGCCCAGCATTTT. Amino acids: CASSLGGAVPAQHF.

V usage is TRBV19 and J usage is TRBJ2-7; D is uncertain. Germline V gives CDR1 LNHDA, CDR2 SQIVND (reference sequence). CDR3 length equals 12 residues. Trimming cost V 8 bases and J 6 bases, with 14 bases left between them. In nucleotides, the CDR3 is TGTGCCAGTGGTTCTAGTTTGAGCGAGCAGTACTTC. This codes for CASGSSLSEQYF.

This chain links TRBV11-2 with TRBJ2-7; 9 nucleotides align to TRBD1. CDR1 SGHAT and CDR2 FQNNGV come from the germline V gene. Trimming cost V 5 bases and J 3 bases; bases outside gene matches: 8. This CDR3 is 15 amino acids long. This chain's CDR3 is CASSTTGTGLYEQYF. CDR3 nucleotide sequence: TGTGCCAGCAGCACAACCGGGACAGGGCTCTACGAGCAGTACTTC.

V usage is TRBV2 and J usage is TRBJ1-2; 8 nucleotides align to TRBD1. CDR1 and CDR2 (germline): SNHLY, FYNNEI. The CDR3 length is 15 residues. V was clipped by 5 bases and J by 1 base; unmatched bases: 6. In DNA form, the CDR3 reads TGTGCCAGCAGTTACGGACAGGGCCGTAACTATGGCTACACCTTC. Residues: CASSYGQGRNYGYTF.

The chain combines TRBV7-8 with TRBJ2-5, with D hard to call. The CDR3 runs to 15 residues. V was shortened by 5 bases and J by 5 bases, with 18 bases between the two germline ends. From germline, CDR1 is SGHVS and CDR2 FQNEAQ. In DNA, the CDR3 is TGTGCCAGCAGCCCCGGCGGCGTAGCCCCCGAGACCCAGTACTTC. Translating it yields CASSPGGVAPETQYF.

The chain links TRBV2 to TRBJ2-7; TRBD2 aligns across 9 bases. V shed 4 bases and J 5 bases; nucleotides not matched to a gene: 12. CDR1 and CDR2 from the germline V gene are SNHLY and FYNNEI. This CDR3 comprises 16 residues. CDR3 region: CASSGRTSDNLDEQYF. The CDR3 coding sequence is TGTGCCAGCAGTGGTAGGACTAGCGATAACCTTGACGAGCAGTACTTC.

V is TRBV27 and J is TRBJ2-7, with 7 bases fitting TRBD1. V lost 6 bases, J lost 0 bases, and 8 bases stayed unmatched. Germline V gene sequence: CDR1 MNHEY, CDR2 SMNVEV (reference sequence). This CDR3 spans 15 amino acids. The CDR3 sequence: CASSSFNRGSYEQYF. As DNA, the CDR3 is TGTGCCAGCAGCTCGTTTAACAGGGGCTCCTACGAGCAGTACTTC.

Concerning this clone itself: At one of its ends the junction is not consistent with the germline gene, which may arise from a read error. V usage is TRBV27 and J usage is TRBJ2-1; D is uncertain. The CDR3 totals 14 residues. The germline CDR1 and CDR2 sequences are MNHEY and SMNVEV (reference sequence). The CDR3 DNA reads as TGTGCCAGCAGTTTATATTTAGGCAGCCTCGAGCGGTTCTTC. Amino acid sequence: CASSLYLGSLERFF.

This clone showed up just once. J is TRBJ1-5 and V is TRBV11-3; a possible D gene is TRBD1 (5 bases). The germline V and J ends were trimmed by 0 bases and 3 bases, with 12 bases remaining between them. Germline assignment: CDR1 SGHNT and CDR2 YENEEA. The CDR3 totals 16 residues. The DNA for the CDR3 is TGTGCCAGCAGCTTAGATGGGAGACAGTTCAATCAGCCCCAGCATTTT. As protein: CASSLDGRQFNQPQHF. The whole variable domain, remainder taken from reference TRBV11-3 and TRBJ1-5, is EAGVVQSPRYKIIEKKQPVAFWCNPISGHNTLYWYLQNLGQGPELLIRYENEEAVDDSQLPKDRFSAERLKGVDSTLKIQPAELGDSAVYLCASSLDGRQFNQPQHFGDGTRLSIL.

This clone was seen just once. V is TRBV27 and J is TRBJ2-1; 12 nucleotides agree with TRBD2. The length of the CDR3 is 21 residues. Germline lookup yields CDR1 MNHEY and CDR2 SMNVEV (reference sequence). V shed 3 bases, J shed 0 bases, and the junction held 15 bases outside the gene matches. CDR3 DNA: TGTGCCAGCAGTTTTTCCCGACTAGCGGGAGAGGGGCTGCGCTCCTACAATGAGCAGTTCTTC. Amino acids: CASSFSRLAGEGLRSYNEQFF.

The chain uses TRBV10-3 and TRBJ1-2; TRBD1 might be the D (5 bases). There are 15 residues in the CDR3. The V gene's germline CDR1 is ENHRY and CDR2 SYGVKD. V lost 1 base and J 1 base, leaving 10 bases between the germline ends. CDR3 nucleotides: TGTGCCATCAGTGAGTGGGCAGGGCATAACTATGGCTACACCTTC. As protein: CAISEWAGHNYGYTF.

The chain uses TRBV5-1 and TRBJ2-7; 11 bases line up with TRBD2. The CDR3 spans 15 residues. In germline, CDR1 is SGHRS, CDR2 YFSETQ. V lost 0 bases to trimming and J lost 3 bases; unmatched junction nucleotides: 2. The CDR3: CASSLALAGDYEQYF. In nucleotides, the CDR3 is TGCGCCAGCAGCTTGGCACTAGCGGGAGACTACGAGCAGTACTTC.

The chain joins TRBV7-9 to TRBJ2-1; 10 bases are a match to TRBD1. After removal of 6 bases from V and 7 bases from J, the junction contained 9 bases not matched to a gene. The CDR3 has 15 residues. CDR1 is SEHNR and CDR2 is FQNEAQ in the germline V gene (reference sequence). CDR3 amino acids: CASSSRDRGDNEQFF. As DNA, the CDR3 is TGTGCCAGCAGTAGCCGGGACAGGGGTGATAATGAGCAGTTCTTC.

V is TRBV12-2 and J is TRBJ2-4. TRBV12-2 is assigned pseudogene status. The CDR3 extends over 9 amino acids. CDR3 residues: CASRYLWYF. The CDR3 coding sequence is TGTGCAAGTCGCTACCTCTGGTACTTC.

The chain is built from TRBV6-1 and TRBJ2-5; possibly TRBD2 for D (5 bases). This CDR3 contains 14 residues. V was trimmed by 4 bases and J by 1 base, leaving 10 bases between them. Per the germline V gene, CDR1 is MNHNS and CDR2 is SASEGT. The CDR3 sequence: CASSVWSGQETQYF. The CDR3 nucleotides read TGTGCCAGCAGTGTGTGGAGCGGCCAAGAGACCCAGTACTTC.

This CDR3 reads CASSLGEARNEQFF. The DNA of the CDR3 is TGTGCCAGCAGCTTGGGTGAGGCCCGAAATGAGCAGTTCTTC. The gene calls are TRBV5-8 and TRBJ2-1; D is uncertain. CDR1 is SGHTS, CDR2 YDEGEE, per germline. The CDR3 is 14 residues long. Trimming removed 0 bases at V and 7 bases at J, with 11 bases between. The full variable domain, completed using reference TRBV5-8 and TRBJ2-1, is EAGVTQSPTHLIKTRGQQATLRCSPISGHTSVYWYQQALGLGLQFLLWYDEGEERNRGNFPPRFSGRQFPNYSSELNVNALELEDSALYLCASSLGEARNEQFFGPGTRLTVL.

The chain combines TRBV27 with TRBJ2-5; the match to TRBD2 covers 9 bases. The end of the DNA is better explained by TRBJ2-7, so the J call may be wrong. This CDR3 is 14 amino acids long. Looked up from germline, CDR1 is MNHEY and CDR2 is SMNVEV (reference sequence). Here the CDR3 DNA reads TGTGCCAGCAGTCCAGGGGGACTAGCTCACGAGCAGTACTTC. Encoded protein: CASSPGGLAHEQYF.

CDR3 sequence: CASSLTFGGGHFTGELFF. DNA of the CDR3: TGTGCCAGCAGCTTAACTTTCGGGGGAGGGCACTTCACCGGGGAGCTGTTTTTT. V gene TRBV7-6 combines with J gene TRBJ2-2; 7 bases are shared with TRBD2. Germline CDR1 reads SGHVS; CDR2 reads FNYEAQ. The CDR3 extends over 18 amino acids. Germline trimming cut 2 bases from V and 4 bases from J; bases unmatched to any gene: 13.